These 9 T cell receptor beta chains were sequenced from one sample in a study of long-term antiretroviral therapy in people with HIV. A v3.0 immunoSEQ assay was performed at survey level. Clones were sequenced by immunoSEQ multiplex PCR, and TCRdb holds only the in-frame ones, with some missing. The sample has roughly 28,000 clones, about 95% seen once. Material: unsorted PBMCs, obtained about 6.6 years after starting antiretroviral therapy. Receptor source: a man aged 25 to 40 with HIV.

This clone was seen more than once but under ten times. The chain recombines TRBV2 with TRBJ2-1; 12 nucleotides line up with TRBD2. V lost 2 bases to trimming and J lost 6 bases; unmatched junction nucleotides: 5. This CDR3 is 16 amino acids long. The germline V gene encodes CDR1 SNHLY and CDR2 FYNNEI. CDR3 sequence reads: CASSEYPSGGANEQFF. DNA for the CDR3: TGTGCCAGCAGTGAATACCCTAGCGGGGGGGCCAATGAGCAGTTCTTC.

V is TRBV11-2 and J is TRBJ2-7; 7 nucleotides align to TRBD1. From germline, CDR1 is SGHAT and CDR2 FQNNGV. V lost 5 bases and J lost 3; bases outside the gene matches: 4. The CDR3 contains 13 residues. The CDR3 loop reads CASSMGQYYEQYF. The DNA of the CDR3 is TGTGCCAGCAGCATGGGACAGTACTACGAGCAGTACTTC.

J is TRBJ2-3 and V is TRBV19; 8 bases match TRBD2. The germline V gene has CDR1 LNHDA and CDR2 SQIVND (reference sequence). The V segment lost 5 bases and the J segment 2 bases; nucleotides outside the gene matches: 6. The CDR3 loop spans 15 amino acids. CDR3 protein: CASSSSGGPTDTQYF. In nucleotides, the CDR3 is TGTGCCAGTAGTTCGAGCGGGGGCCCCACAGATACGCAGTATTTT.

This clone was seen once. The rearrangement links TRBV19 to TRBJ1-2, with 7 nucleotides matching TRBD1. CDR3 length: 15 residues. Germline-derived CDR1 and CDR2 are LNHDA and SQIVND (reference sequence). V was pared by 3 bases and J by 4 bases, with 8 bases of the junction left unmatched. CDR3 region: CASSILDRVGYGYTF. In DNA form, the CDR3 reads TGTGCCAGTAGTATCTTAGACAGGGTTGGCTATGGCTACACCTTC.

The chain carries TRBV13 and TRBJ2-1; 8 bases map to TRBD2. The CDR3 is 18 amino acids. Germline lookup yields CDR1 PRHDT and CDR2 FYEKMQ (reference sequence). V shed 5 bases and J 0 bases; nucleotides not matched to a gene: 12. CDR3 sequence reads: CASSTPHRSGSSYNEQFF. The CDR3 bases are TGTGCCAGCAGCACCCCCCACAGAAGCGGGAGCTCCTACAATGAGCAGTTCTTC.

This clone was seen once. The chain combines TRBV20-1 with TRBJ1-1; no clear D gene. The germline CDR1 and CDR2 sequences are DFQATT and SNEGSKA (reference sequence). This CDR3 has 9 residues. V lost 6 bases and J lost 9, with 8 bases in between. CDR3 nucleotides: TGCAGTGCCCAGGACCAAGCTTTCTTT. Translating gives CSAQDQAFF.

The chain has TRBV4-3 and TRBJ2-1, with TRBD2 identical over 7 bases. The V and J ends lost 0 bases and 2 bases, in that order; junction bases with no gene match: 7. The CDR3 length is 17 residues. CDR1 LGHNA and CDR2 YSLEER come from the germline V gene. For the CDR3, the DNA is TGCGCCAGCAGCCAAGACTGGGGCGGGAGCACCTACAATGAGCAGTTCTTC. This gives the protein CASSQDWGGSTYNEQFF.

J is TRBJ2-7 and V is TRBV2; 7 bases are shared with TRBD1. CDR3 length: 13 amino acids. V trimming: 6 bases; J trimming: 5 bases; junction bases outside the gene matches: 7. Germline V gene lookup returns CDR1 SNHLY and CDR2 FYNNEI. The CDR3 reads CASSLGQANEQYF. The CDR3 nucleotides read TGTGCCAGCAGCCTCGGACAGGCGAACGAGCAGTACTTC. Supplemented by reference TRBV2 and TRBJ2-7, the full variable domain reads EPEVTQTPSHQVTQMGQEVILRCVPISNHLYFYWYRQILGQKVEFLVSFYNNEISEKSEIFDDQFSVERPDGSNFTLKIRSTKLEDSAMYFCASSLGQANEQYFGPGTRLTVT.

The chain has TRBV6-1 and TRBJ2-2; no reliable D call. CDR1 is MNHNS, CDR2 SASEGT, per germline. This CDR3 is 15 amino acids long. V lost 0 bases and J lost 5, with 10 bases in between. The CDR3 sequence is CASSEAQAMTGELFF. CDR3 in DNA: TGTGCCAGCAGTGAAGCTCAGGCGATGACCGGGGAGCTGTTTTTT.